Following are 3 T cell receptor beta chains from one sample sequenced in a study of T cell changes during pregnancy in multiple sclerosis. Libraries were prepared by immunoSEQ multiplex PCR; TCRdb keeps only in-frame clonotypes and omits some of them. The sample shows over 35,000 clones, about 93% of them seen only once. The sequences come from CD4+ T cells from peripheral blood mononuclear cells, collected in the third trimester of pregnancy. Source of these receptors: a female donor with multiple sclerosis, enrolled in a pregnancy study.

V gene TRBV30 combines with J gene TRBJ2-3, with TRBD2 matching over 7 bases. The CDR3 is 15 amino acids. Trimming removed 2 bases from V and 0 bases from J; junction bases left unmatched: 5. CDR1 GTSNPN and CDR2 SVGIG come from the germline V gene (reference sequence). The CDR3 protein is CAWSRLAASTDTQYF. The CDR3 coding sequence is TGTGCCTGGAGTCGGCTAGCGGCTAGCACAGATACGCAGTATTTT.

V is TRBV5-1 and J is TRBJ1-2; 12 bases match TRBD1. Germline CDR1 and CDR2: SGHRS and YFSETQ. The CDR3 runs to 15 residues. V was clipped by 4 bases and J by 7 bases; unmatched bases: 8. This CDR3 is CASSGVGTGGSGYTF. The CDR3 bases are TGCGCCAGCAGCGGGGTCGGGACAGGGGGCTCTGGCTACACCTTC.

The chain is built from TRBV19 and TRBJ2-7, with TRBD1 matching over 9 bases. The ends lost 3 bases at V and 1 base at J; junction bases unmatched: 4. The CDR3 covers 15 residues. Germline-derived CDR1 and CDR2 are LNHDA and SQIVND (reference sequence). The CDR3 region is CASSIGTGSSYEQYF. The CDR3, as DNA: TGTGCCAGTAGTATCGGGACAGGGAGTTCCTACGAGCAGTACTTC.